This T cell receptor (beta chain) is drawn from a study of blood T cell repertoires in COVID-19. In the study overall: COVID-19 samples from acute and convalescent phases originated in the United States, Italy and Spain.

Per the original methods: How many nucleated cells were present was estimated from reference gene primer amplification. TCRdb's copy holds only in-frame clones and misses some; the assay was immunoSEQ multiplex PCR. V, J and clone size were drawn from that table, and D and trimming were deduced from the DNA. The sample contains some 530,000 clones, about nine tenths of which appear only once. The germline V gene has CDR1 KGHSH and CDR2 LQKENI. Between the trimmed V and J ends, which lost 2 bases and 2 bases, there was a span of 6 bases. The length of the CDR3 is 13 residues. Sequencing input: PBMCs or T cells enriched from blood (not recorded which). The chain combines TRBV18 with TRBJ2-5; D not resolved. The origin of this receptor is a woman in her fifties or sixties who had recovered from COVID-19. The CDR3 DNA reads TGTGCCAGCTCACCAGCGACTCAAGAGACCCAGTACTTC. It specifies CASSPATQETQYF.